This is a list of T cell receptor beta chains from one sample in a study of blood T cell repertoires in COVID-19. Clones were sequenced by immunoSEQ multiplex PCR, and TCRdb holds only the in-frame ones, with some missing. The sample contains some 400,000 clones, around 87% of which appear only once. What was sequenced was PBMCs or T cells enriched from blood (not recorded which). The receptors derive from a man aged 30-40 years who had recovered from COVID-19. The CDR3 runs from the conserved cysteine through the conserved F or W. The D gene is left open where the match is weak. The size field is filled for only some rows; it gives once, few, many or a size class.

.	.	TRBV28	TRBJ1-5	TGTGCCAGCAGTTCTGGACAGATCCGCAATCAGCCCCAGCATTTT	CASSSGQIRNQPQHF
.	.	TRBV27	TRBJ2-3	TGTGCCAGCAGTTTATTAGGACAGAGCACAGATACGCAGTATTTT	CASSLLGQSTDTQYF
.	.	TRBV19	TRBJ2-2	TGTGCCAGTAGTATAGTACCCGGCGGGGCCGGGGAGCTGTTTTTT	CASSIVPGGAGELFF
.	TRBD1	TRBV4-1	TRBJ2-3	TGCGCCAGCAGCCGAGCTGTCCGGGACAGACTCACAGATACGCAGTATTTT	CASSRAVRDRLTDTQYF
.	.	TRBV5-1	TRBJ1-1	TGCGCCAGCAGCGAGTTAACGAACACTGAAGCTTTCTTT	CASSELTNTEAFF
.	TRBD2	TRBV11-3	TRBJ2-1	TGTGCCAGCAGCAATGGACTAGCGGGAAGTAATGAGCAGTTCTTC	CASSNGLAGSNEQFF
.	.	TRBV6-1	TRBJ1-2	TGTGCCAGCAGTGAAGCCATCGGGACAACGGACTTTAACTATGGCTACACCTTC	CASSEAIGTTDFNYGYTF
once	.	TRBV15	TRBJ2-7	TGTGCCACCAGGCCGAGGGACTCGGTTGTCGAGCAGTACTTC	CATRPRDSVVEQYF
.	TRBD2	TRBV4-1	TRBJ2-1	TGCGCCAGCAGCCAAGATGTGGCGGGAGGGCCTTACAATGAGCAGTTCTTC	CASSQDVAGGPYNEQFF
.	TRBD1	TRBV18	TRBJ1-2	TGTGCCAGCTCACCTGACAGGGAACAGGCTTGCACCTTC	CASSPDREQACTF
.	TRBD2	TRBV4-2	TRBJ2-3	TGTGCCAGCAGCCAAGATTACCGGGAGCGGGAATTCAGCGATACGCAGTATTTT	CASSQDYREREFSDTQYF
.	.	TRBV7-2	TRBJ2-3	TGTGCCAGCAGCTTAGACTTCAACACAGATACGCAGTATTTT	CASSLDFNTDTQYF
.	.	TRBV7-2	TRBJ1-2	TGTGCCAGCAGCTCATATCTCGACCGTCCGGGTGGCTACACCTTC	CASSSYLDRPGGYTF
.	TRBD1	TRBV7-9	TRBJ1-2	TGTGCCAGCAGCTTAGGGACGACAGGGGGGTATTATGGCTACACCTTC	CASSLGTTGGYYGYTF
.	TRBD2	TRBV27	TRBJ2-3	TGTGCCAGCAGTTTACTCCGACTAGCGGGAGCAAAAGATACGCAGTATTTT	CASSLLRLAGAKDTQYF
.	TRBD1	TRBV5-4	TRBJ2-3	TGTGCCAGCAGCTTTGAGGGGGCAGTAGATACGCAGTATTTT	CASSFEGAVDTQYF
.	.	TRBV2	TRBJ1-5	TGTGCCAGCAGCCCCACACAGGGTAGCAATCAGCCCCAGCATTTT	CASSPTQGSNQPQHF
.	.	TRBV28	TRBJ2-3	TGTGCCAGCAGTTTGTCCGGGACATTTTCACTCACAGATACGCAGTATTTT	CASSLSGTFSLTDTQYF
.	.	TRBV27	TRBJ2-2	TGTGCCAGCAGTTCCCCTAGCCTTTCAGGGGAGCTGTTTTTT	CASSSPSLSGELFF
.	.	TRBV5-5	TRBJ2-5	TGTGCCAGCAGCCTGGGCCGGCGGGATCAAGAGACCCAGTACTTC	CASSLGRRDQETQYF
once	.	TRBV21-1	TRBJ1-5	TGTGCCAGCAGCTCCACAGGGAAGTGGCAGCCCCAGCATTTT	CASSSTGKWQPQHF
.	TRBD1	TRBV3-1/TRBV3-2	TRBJ1-6	TGTGCCAGCAGCCCGGGACAGACTAATTCACCCCTCCACTTT	CASSPGQTNSPLHF
.	.	TRBV18	TRBJ1-3	TGTGCCAGCTCAGTGGGACACCCAACGTCTGGAAACACCATATATTTT	CASSVGHPTSGNTIYF
.	.	TRBV4-1	TRBJ2-4	TGCGCCAGCAGCCAAGATGCCCGGAGACGGGTTAAGGAAAACATTCAGTACTTC	CASSQDARRRVKENIQYF
.	TRBD1	TRBV28	TRBJ2-2	TGTGCCAGCAGTTTCGAGACAGGGGGCGTGCGCGCCGGGGAGCTGTTTTTT	CASSFETGGVRAGELFF
.	TRBD1	TRBV28	TRBJ2-7	TGTGCCAGCAGTTTACGGCAGGGGGCCTACGAGCAGTACTTC	CASSLRQGAYEQYF
.	.	TRBV6-5	TRBJ1-2	TGTGCCAGCAGCGACAGGTCTAGTATTGACTATGGCTACACCTTC	CASSDRSSIDYGYTF
once	.	TRBV2	TRBJ2-1	TGTGCCAGCAGTGTCCAGGGGAGCTCCTACAATGAGCAGTTCTTC	CASSVQGSSYNEQFF
.	.	TRBV12-3/TRBV12-4	TRBJ2-7	TGTGCCAGCAGTCGGGGAAGCTACGAGCAGTACTTC	CASSRGSYEQYF
.	TRBD1	TRBV30	TRBJ2-1	TGTGCCTGGTGCCGGGACAGGGTAGGTGAGCAGTTCTTC	CAWCRDRVGEQFF
.	TRBD2	TRBV27	TRBJ2-5	TGTGCCAGCAGCTCCGGGACTAGCGGGAGTCAGACCCAGTACTTC	CASSSGTSGSQTQYF
.	.	TRBV20-1	TRBJ1-1	TGCAGTGCTAGTGGGTGGGGAGAGACTGAAGCTTTCTTT	CSASGWGETEAFF
many	.	TRBV10-2	TRBJ2-7	TGCGCCAGCAGTGCGACTAGCTACGAGCAGTACTTC	CASSATSYEQYF
.	.	TRBV19	TRBJ1-5	TGTGCCAGTAGTACCTCAGCGACAGAGTATCAGCCCCAGCATTTT	CASSTSATEYQPQHF
.	.	TRBV3-1/TRBV3-2	TRBJ2-1	TGTGCCAGCAGCCAACAAGCGTTCACCTACAATGAGCAGTTCTTC	CASSQQAFTYNEQFF
.	TRBD1	TRBV30	TRBJ1-6	TGTGCTTTAAAGGGACAGGGTTTATCACCCCTCCACTTT	CALKGQGLSPLHF
.	TRBD1	TRBV5-1	TRBJ1-2	TGCGCCAGCAGCTTGGGGACAGGGGGCTACACCTTC	CASSLGTGGYTF